This TCR beta chain was captured by sequencing in a study of beta chain features in type 1 diabetes. Study results and limitations: A greater similarity of naive, central memory and Treg TCRB repertoires was seen among patients than among healthy donors. TCRB CDR3s from Type 1 diabetes patients were moderately but significantly shorter in all four CD4+ subsets.

The V gene lost 7 bases and the J gene lost 1 base, with 10 bases spanning the gap. Per the germline V gene, CDR1 is SEHNR and CDR2 is FQNEAQ (reference sequence). The CDR3 totals 13 residues. With regard to this clone: The antigen remains undetermined.

The whole isolated RNA underwent reverse transcription, so sequencing captured expressed TCRB transcripts. The table came from immunoSEQ multiplex PCR; TCRdb's copy has only in-frame clones and leaves some out. The sample yields hundreds of thousands of clones, around an eighth seen once. Specimen: naive CD4+ T cells from blood. This clonotype originated in a man younger than 30 with type 1 diabetes. This chain joins TRBV7-9 and TRBJ1-1; no reliable D call. CDR3 in DNA: TGTGCCAGCACCACGGAGAGGAACACTGAAGCTTTCTTT. Its translation: CASTTERNTEAFF.